This passage covers 8 T cell receptor beta chains from one sample sequenced in a study of vaccination effects on CD4 cells after COVID-19. The culture ran for roughly 10 days before CD4+ T cells were isolated. Two-dose BNT162b2 or mRNA-1273 vaccination was given to participants. Sequencing was performed with immunoSEQ multiplex PCR; in TCRdb, only in-frame clones are kept and a portion is missing. The sample includes 45,000 to 60,000 clones, around 70% of them seen just once. The antigens these receptors bind are not known. Material: CD4+ T cells from PBMCs cultured without peptide, obtained after COVID-19 vaccination. The source of these receptors is a human donor who received a COVID-19 vaccine.

V and J are TRBV5-1 and TRBJ1-2; D may be TRBD1 (5 bases). The V and J ends lost 5 bases and 6 bases respectively, with 11 bases between them. The CDR3 consists of 12 residues. Germline V lookup: CDR1 SGHRS, CDR2 YFSETQ. The CDR3 DNA follows: TGCGCCAGCAGGGTGTCAGGGAATGGCTACACCTTC. It encodes CASRVSGNGYTF.

The chain combines TRBV5-6 with TRBJ2-3; maybe TRBD1 (7 bases). V gave up 5 bases and J gave up 6 bases, with 19 bases separating them. Germline V gene lookup returns CDR1 SGHDT and CDR2 YYEEEE. This CDR3 has 15 amino acids. The CDR3 protein is CASSNAGGRSDTQYF. DNA for the CDR3: TGTGCCAGCAGTAATGCAGGGGGGCGTTCGGATACGCAGTATTTT.

The chain has TRBV2 and TRBJ1-2, with 8 positions matching TRBD1. Per the germline V gene, CDR1 is SNHLY and CDR2 is FYNNEI. The junction had 6 bases not matched to a gene; V was cut back by 5 bases and J by 4 bases. The CDR3 runs 14 residues. The CDR3 coding sequence is TGTGCCAGCAGTAAGACAGGGGATGTCTATGGCTACACCTTC. Amino acid sequence: CASSKTGDVYGYTF.

The J gene is TRBJ1-1, the V gene TRBV5-1; TRBD1 might be the D (5 bases). Per the germline V gene, CDR1 is SGHRS and CDR2 is YFSETQ. The CDR3 extends over 14 amino acids. The V gene lost 0 bases and the J gene lost 5 bases, with 11 bases spanning the gap. The CDR3, as DNA: TGCGCCAGCAGCTTGGGTGGTCAGGGTACTGAAGCTTTCTTT. As protein: CASSLGGQGTEAFF.

This clone has only one observation. The chain couples TRBV5-5 to TRBJ1-5; D is unresolved. V lost 3 bases and J lost 3, with 13 bases in between. The CDR3 contains 15 residues. CDR1 is SGHKS and CDR2 is YYEKEE in the germline V gene (reference sequence). CDR3 sequence (DNA): TGTGCCAGCAGCTGGACGCATTCCGCCAATCAGCCCCAGCATTTT. Translation: CASSWTHSANQPQHF.

The chain combines TRBV9 with TRBJ1-6; D is unclear. The germline gives CDR1 SGDLS, CDR2 YYNGEE. V lost 5 bases and J 10 bases, leaving 13 bases between the germline ends. This CDR3 region has 13 residues. Written as DNA, the CDR3 is TGTGCCAGCAGGGGAGACGGTTTCTCACCCCTCCACTTT. Its protein product is CASRGDGFSPLHF.

This clone was found a few times. The rearrangement joins TRBV12-3 or TRBV12-4 to TRBJ2-7; no clear D. V gave up 2 bases and J gave up 4 bases, with 6 bases separating them. The CDR3 is 12 residues long. DNA for the CDR3: TGTGCCAGCAGTTTATGGAGTTACGAGCAGTACTTC. This codes for CASSLWSYEQYF.

The chain recombines TRBV12-3 or TRBV12-4 with TRBJ2-7; D might be TRBD1 (5 bases). The CDR3 consists of 13 residues. Trimming took 3 bases from V and 2 from J, leaving 8 bases between them. The CDR3, as DNA: TGTGCCAGCAGTTTCAGGGCCCCCTACGAGCAGTACTTC. Protein sequence: CASSFRAPYEQYF.